This T cell receptor (beta chain) was sequenced during a study of blood T cells in healthy people across ages. Study results and caveats: Diversity estimates from one million T cells were considered underestimates. Age advanced and TCR beta diversity per million T cells fell, roughly linearly. A strong correlation between TCR beta diversity and naive T cell percentage was seen.

Every sample gave at least 5.5 micrograms of total RNA when it was extracted. The use of a sample-barcoded 5' primer and a J-beta primer mix characterized a second PCR of roughly 6 to 11 cycles. MiXCR was run by TCRdb on the 5' RACE reads, yielding one entry per CDR3 protein. This table holds some 1,500,000 distinct CDR3 sequences, about 45% found once. Trimming cost V 2 bases and J 2 bases, with 15 bases left between them. This CDR3 has 17 amino acids. Per germline, CDR1 LNHNV and CDR2 YYDKDF (reference sequence). Concerning this clonotype itself: The antigen remains undetermined.

This receptor was identified in a woman between 18 and 30 years old in good health. Sequencing was done on a sample of blood. The chain links TRBV15 to TRBJ2-2; D is perhaps TRBD2 (5 bases). Written as DNA, the CDR3 is TGTGCCACCAGCAGACCGACGATCCGGGGAAACACCGGGGAGCTGTTTTTT. Translating it yields CATSRPTIRGNTGELFF.